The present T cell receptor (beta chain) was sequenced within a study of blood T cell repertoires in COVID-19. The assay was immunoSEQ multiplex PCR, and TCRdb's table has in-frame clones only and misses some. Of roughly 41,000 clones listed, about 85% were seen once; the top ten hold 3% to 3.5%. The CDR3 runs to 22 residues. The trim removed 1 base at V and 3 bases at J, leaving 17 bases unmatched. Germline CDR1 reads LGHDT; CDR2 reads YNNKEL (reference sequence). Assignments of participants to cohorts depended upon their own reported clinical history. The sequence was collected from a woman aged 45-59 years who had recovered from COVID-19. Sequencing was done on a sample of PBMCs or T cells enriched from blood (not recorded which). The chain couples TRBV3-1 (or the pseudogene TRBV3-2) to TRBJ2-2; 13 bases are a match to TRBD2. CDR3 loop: CASSQGPAQRKLAGGHTGELFF. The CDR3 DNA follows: TGTGCCAGCAGCCAAGGGCCTGCTCAGCGAAAACTAGCGGGAGGGCACACCGGGGAGCTGTTTTTT.